One sample yielded the 29 T cell receptor beta chains listed below, sequenced in a study of blood T cell repertoires in COVID-19. Clones were sequenced by immunoSEQ multiplex PCR, and TCRdb holds only the in-frame ones, with some missing. The sample contains about 94,000 clones, 80% to 85% of which appear only once. Sequenced sample: peripheral blood. The receptors stem from a man aged 55 to 70 with acute or convalescent COVID-19.

The V and J genes are TRBV7-6 and TRBJ2-5; 10 positions match TRBD2. Losses at the gene ends were 0 bases for V and 2 bases for J; bases not matched to a gene: 6. This CDR3 region has 17 residues. Germline V gene data show CDR1 as SGHVS and CDR2 as FNYEAQ. The CDR3 sequence is CASSLASSGGGQETQYF. CDR3 DNA sequence: TGTGCCAGCAGCTTAGCGTCGAGCGGGGGGGGTCAAGAGACCCAGTACTTC.

The chain joins TRBV4-1 to TRBJ2-6; TRBD1 aligns across 9 bases. Looked up from germline, CDR1 is MGHRA and CDR2 is YSYEKL. V trimming: 6 bases; J trimming: 3 bases; junction bases outside the gene matches: 12. This CDR3 is built from 18 residues. The CDR3 bases are TGCGCCAGCAGGGGGGGTACAGGGGGCCAGAGTGGGGCCAACGTCCTGACTTTC. Translated, it gives CASRGGTGGQSGANVLTF.

The chain employs TRBV6-5 and TRBJ1-3; possible D gene TRBD1, 5 bases. In germline, CDR1 is MNHEY, CDR2 SVGAGI. The length of the CDR3 is 16 residues. V was trimmed by 3 bases and J by 2 bases, leaving 14 bases between them. This CDR3 reads CASSYSNRSPGNTIYF. For the CDR3, the DNA is TGTGCCAGCAGTTATTCTAACAGGAGCCCTGGAAACACCATATATTTT.

This chain joins TRBV6-1 and TRBJ2-2; TRBD1 matches at 11 bases. The CDR3 is 17 amino acids. The V gene end was trimmed by 2 bases and the J gene end by 6 bases; junction bases not matched to a gene: 8. Germline V gene data show CDR1 as MNHNS and CDR2 as SASEGT. The CDR3 DNA sequence: TGTGCCAGCAGTGAACCCGGACAGGGGGCCTTAGCCGGGGAGCTGTTTTTT. Its protein product is CASSEPGQGALAGELFF.

The chain combines TRBV7-8 with TRBJ1-3; tentatively, D is TRBD1 (5 bases). CDR1 SGHVS and CDR2 FQNEAQ come from the germline V gene. The CDR3 covers 18 residues. V was clipped by 0 bases and J by 0 bases, with 15 bases between them. The CDR3: CASSLAAVDSHSGNTIYF. In nucleotides, the CDR3 is TGTGCCAGCAGCTTAGCGGCAGTAGACAGCCACTCTGGAAACACCATATATTTT.

The chain carries TRBV7-3 and TRBJ1-2; D perhaps matches TRBD1 (6 bases). Germline CDR1 is SGHTA and CDR2 is FQGTGA. V lost 4 bases, J lost 7 bases, and 13 bases lay in between. The length of the CDR3 is 13 residues. The CDR3 reads CASSSRQVIGYTF. For the CDR3, the DNA is TGTGCCAGCAGCTCCCGACAGGTCATTGGCTACACCTTC.

The V gene is TRBV5-5, the J gene TRBJ1-1; perhaps TRBD1 as D (5 bases). The CDR3 runs 14 residues. V gave up 0 bases and J gave up 6 bases, with 12 bases separating them. Germline assignment: CDR1 SGHKS and CDR2 YYEKEE (reference sequence). The CDR3 DNA follows: TGTGCCAGCAGCTTGGAACAGGTTATCTCTGAAGCTTTCTTT. It is translated as CASSLEQVISEAFF.

The chain uses TRBV5-1 and TRBJ2-1, with D tentatively TRBD1 (6 bases). Deletions cut 0 bases from V and 0 bases from J, with 10 bases between. This CDR3 comprises 16 residues. In germline, CDR1 is SGHRS, CDR2 YFSETQ. The DNA for the CDR3 is TGCGCCAGCAGCTTGGCACAGGGCAGCTCCTACAATGAGCAGTTCTTC. Translation: CASSLAQGSSYNEQFF.

This chain's CDR3 is CASSSTGTANSPLHF. The CDR3 DNA reads TGTGCCAGCAGTTCCACCGGGACAGCTAATTCACCCCTCCACTTT. The V gene is TRBV27, the J gene TRBJ1-6, with 7 bases fitting TRBD1. This CDR3 is 15 amino acids long. Germline loops: CDR1 MNHEY, CDR2 SMNVEV (reference sequence). The ends lost 4 bases at V and 6 bases at J; junction bases unmatched: 6.

The CDR3 loop reads CAISGGPYNAYEQYF. The CDR3 coding sequence is TGTGCCATCAGTGGGGGGCCCTATAATGCTTACGAGCAGTACTTC. The chain employs TRBV10-3 and TRBJ2-7; tentative D call: TRBD1 (6 bases). Germline V gene data show CDR1 as ENHRY and CDR2 as SYGVKD. The CDR3 loop spans 15 amino acids. V was trimmed by 4 bases and J by 4 bases, leaving 17 bases between them.

The V gene is TRBV4-1, the J gene TRBJ1-1; 11 bases align to TRBD1. The CDR3 sequence is 16 residues long. CDR1 and CDR2 from the germline V gene are MGHRA and YSYEKL. The V gene end was trimmed by 4 bases and the J gene end by 5 bases; junction bases not matched to a gene: 9. CDR3 bases: TGCGCCAGCAGCCTTGGACAGGGGGCAGGAGGGACTGAAGCTTTCTTT. This codes for CASSLGQGAGGTEAFF.

V and J are TRBV2 and TRBJ2-3, with 10 bases identical to TRBD1. The V and J ends lost 3 bases and 5 bases, in that order; junction bases with no gene match: 5. Germline CDR1 is SNHLY and CDR2 is FYNNEI. The CDR3 spans 15 residues. The CDR3 region is CASSDPGQGKDTQYF. As DNA, the CDR3 is TGTGCCAGCAGTGATCCGGGACAGGGGAAAGATACGCAGTATTTT. The full variable domain, with the rest looked up from reference TRBV2 and TRBJ2-3, is EPEVTQTPSHQVTQMGQEVILRCVPISNHLYFYWYRQILGQKVEFLVSFYNNEISEKSEIFDDQFSVERPDGSNFTLKIRSTKLEDSAMYFCASSDPGQGKDTQYFGPGTRLTVL.

The CDR3 loop reads CASSQVTGWNEQFF. CDR3 bases: TGCGCCAGCAGCCAAGTGACAGGGTGGAATGAGCAGTTCTTC. The chain uses TRBV4-1 and TRBJ2-1, with TRBD1 matching 7 bases. The V gene's germline CDR1 is MGHRA and CDR2 YSYEKL. The CDR3 covers 14 residues. The V and J ends lost 1 base and 7 bases, in that order; junction bases with no gene match: 4.

This clone was detected once. This chain's CDR3 is CSVGLGTRFGYTF. The CDR3 nucleotides are TGCAGCGTCGGACTCGGGACACGGTTTGGCTACACCTTC. This chain links TRBV29-1 with TRBJ1-2; tentative D call: TRBD1 (6 bases). The CDR3 is made up of 13 amino acids. Trimming removed 6 bases from V and 7 bases from J, with 18 bases in between. The germline gives CDR1 SQVTM, CDR2 ANQGSEA.

The V and J genes are TRBV7-3 and TRBJ2-1; D perhaps matches TRBD1 (6 bases). From germline, CDR1 is SGHTA and CDR2 FQGTGA. CDR3 length equals 14 residues. Trimming removed 5 bases at V and 6 bases at J, with 14 bases between. As DNA, the CDR3 is TGTGCCAGCAGCCCGAACGGACAGTTCAATGAGCAGTTCTTC. Translating gives CASSPNGQFNEQFF. Based on the CDR3 plus reference TRBV7-3 and TRBJ2-1, the full variable domain is GAGVSQTPSNKVTEKGKYVELRCDPISGHTALYWYRQSLGQGPEFLIYFQGTGAADDSGLPNDRFFAVRPEGSVSTLKIQRTERGDSAVYLCASSPNGQFNEQFFGPGTRLTVL.

This chain uses TRBV4-1 with TRBJ1-2, with D hard to call. This CDR3 has 15 amino acids. Germline CDR1 and CDR2: MGHRA and YSYEKL. V was clipped by 0 bases and J by 7 bases, with 15 bases between them. CDR3 amino acids: CASSQEWLKAAGYTF. CDR3 nucleotides: TGCGCCAGCAGCCAAGAGTGGCTAAAAGCGGCTGGCTACACCTTC.

The J gene is TRBJ2-5, the V gene TRBV11-3; TRBD1 might be the D (6 bases). With 5 bases removed from V and 1 base from J, the gap between germline ends came to 8 bases. The CDR3 covers 13 residues. Germline CDR1 and CDR2: SGHNT and YENEEA. CDR3 sequence: CASSQGSQETQYF. The CDR3 DNA sequence: TGTGCCAGCAGCCAGGGGTCCCAAGAGACCCAGTACTTC.

This clone was detected only a few times. The V and J genes are TRBV4-3 and TRBJ1-2; weak D call: TRBD1 (6 bases). Germline values: CDR1 LGHNA, CDR2 YSLEER. V was shortened by 0 bases and J by 4 bases, with 6 bases between the two germline ends. This CDR3 contains 13 residues. The chain's CDR3 is CASSQEQGYGYTF. CDR3 sequence (DNA): TGCGCCAGCAGCCAAGAACAGGGCTATGGCTACACCTTC.

V gene TRBV7-3 combines with J gene TRBJ1-2, with a weak D call TRBD1 (5 bases). CDR1 is SGHTA and CDR2 is FQGTGA in the germline V gene. The ends were cut back, 5 bases at V and 6 bases at J, with 19 bases in the middle. The length of the CDR3 is 15 residues. Here the CDR3 reads CASSTTSSTANGYTF. The CDR3 DNA reads as TGTGCCAGCAGCACAACAAGCTCGACAGCGAATGGCTACACCTTC.

This chain uses TRBV5-1 with TRBJ2-4; TRBD1 matches at 7 bases. The V gene end was trimmed by 5 bases and the J gene end by 1 base; junction bases not matched to a gene: 9. CDR1 is SGHRS, CDR2 YFSETQ, per germline. The CDR3 is made up of 16 amino acids. The CDR3 is CASSTTGTDAKNIQYF. For the CDR3, the DNA is TGCGCCAGCAGTACGACCGGGACAGACGCCAAAAACATTCAGTACTTC.

The chain uses TRBV4-1 and TRBJ1-3, with D unresolved. The V gene's germline CDR1 is MGHRA and CDR2 YSYEKL. The CDR3 sequence is 15 residues long. Trimming pared 4 bases from V and 4 bases from J, leaving 14 bases between. The CDR3 region is CASSPGIWSGNTIYF. The CDR3, as DNA: TGCGCCAGCAGCCCGGGGATATGGTCCGGAAACACCATATATTTT.

This rearrangement joins TRBV29-1 to TRBJ2-5; D possibly corresponds to TRBD2 (6 bases). Trimming took off 3 bases at V and 2 bases at J, with 13 bases between the two ends. CDR3 size: 14 residues. Germline assignment: CDR1 SQVTM and CDR2 ANQGSEA. This CDR3 is CSVESVGLQETQYF. The DNA for the CDR3 is TGCAGCGTTGAGTCAGTCGGACTACAAGAGACCCAGTACTTC. Full variable domain (missing parts from reference TRBV29-1 and TRBJ2-5): SAVISQKPSRDICQRGTSLTIQCQVDSQVTMMFWYRQQPGQSLTLIATANQGSEATYESGFVIDKFPISRPNLTFSTLTVSNMSPEDSSIYLCSVESVGLQETQYFGPGTRLLVL.

The chain is built from TRBV2 and TRBJ2-1, with 9 bases fitting TRBD2. The CDR3 has 15 amino acids. Germline V CDR1 and CDR2: SNHLY, FYNNEI. V was clipped by 6 bases and J by 4 bases; unmatched bases: 7. This CDR3 reads CASRPAGGRYNEQFF. Written as DNA, the CDR3 is TGTGCCAGCAGACCGGCGGGGGGGCGGTACAATGAGCAGTTCTTC.

This clone was seen just once. The V and J genes are TRBV12-3 or TRBV12-4 and TRBJ2-1; perhaps TRBD2 as D (6 bases). V shed 5 bases and J shed 10 bases, with 12 bases lying between them. CDR3 length equals 12 residues. Written as DNA, the CDR3 is TGTGCCAGCAGTAGGGACTCCTCGGAGCAGTTCTTC. Its protein product is CASSRDSSEQFF.

The chain employs TRBV9 and TRBJ1-2; D possibly corresponds to TRBD1 (6 bases). Germline loops: CDR1 SGDLS, CDR2 YYNGEE. This CDR3 spans 13 amino acids. V was clipped by 2 bases and J by 8 bases, with 13 bases between them. The CDR3 region has the DNA TGTGCCAGCAGCGTTGCAGGGGAAGAGGGCTACACCTTC. Its protein is CASSVAGEEGYTF.

This chain links TRBV5-6 with TRBJ1-2; D call uncertain. V lost 0 bases and J lost 4, with 4 bases in between. The CDR3 totals 12 residues. Germline V gene lookup returns CDR1 SGHDT and CDR2 YYEEEE. The chain's CDR3 is CASSLGSYGYTF. CDR3 DNA: TGTGCCAGCAGCTTGGGGAGCTATGGCTACACCTTC.

The chain links TRBV11-1 to TRBJ2-7, with TRBD1 matching 9 bases. The V gene end was trimmed by 5 bases and the J gene end by 4 bases; junction bases not matched to a gene: 9. Germline CDR1 SGHAT, CDR2 FQDESV (reference sequence). The CDR3 covers 15 residues. As DNA, the CDR3 is TGTGCCAGCAGCCCCCGGGACAGGGAGAATTACGAGCAGTACTTC. Residues: CASSPRDRENYEQYF.

The chain carries TRBV4-1 and TRBJ2-7; 9 bases align to TRBD1. The trim removed 3 bases at V and 1 base at J, leaving 1 base unmatched. CDR3 length: 14 residues. Germline lookup yields CDR1 MGHRA and CDR2 YSYEKL. The CDR3 DNA reads as TGCGCCAGCAGCCACGGACAGGGGTCCTACGAGCAGTACTTC. It encodes CASSHGQGSYEQYF.

The gene calls are TRBV10-3 and TRBJ2-2; 14 nucleotides agree with TRBD2. Losses at the gene ends were 6 bases for V and 1 base for J; bases not matched to a gene: 4. Germline V CDR1 and CDR2: ENHRY, SYGVKD. CDR3 length: 17 residues. The CDR3: CAISPGTSGGNTGELFF. The CDR3 DNA reads as TGTGCCATCAGCCCTGGGACTAGCGGGGGGAACACCGGGGAGCTGTTTTTT.